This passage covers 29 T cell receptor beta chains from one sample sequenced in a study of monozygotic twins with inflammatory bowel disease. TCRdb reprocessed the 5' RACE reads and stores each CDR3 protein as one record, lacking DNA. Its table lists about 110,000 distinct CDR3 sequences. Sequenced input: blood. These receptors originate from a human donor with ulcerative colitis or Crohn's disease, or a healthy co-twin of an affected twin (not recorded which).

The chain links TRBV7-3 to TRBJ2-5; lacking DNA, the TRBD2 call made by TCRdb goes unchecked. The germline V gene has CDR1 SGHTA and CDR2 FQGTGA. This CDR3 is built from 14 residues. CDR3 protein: CASSLIGGSETQYF.

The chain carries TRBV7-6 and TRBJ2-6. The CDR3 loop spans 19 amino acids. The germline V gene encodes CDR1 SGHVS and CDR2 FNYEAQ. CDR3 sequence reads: CASSLRSGVTRSGANVLTF. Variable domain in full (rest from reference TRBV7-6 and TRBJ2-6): GAGVSQSPRYKVTKRGQDVALRCDPISGHVSLYWYRQALGQGPEFLTYFNYEAQQDKSGLPNDRFSAERPEGSISTLTIQRTEQRDSAMYRCASSLRSGVTRSGANVLTFGAGSRLTVL.

CDR3 sequence reads: CASSLAAGAYEQYF. V usage is TRBV5-1 and J usage is TRBJ2-7. This CDR3 has 14 residues. Germline CDR1 SGHRS, CDR2 YFSETQ.

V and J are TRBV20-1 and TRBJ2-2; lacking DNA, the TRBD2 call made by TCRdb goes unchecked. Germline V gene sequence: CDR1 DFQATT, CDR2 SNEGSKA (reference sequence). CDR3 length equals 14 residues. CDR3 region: CSAALAANTGELFF.

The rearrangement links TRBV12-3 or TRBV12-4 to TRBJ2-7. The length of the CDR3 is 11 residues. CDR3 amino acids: CASSFFDEQYF.

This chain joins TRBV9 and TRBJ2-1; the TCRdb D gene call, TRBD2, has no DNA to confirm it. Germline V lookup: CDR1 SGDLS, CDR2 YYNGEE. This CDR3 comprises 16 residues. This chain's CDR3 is CASSILSGASYNEQFF.

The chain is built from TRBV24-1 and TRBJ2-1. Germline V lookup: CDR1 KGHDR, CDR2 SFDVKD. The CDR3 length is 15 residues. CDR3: CATSDLTEPYNEQFF.

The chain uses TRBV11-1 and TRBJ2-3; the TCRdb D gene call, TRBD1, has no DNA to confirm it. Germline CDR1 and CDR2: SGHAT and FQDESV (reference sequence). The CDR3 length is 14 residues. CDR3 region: CASSSTEGPDTQYF.

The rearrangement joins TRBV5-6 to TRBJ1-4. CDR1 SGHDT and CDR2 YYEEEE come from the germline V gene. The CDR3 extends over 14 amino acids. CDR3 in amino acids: CASSLGGFNEKLFF.

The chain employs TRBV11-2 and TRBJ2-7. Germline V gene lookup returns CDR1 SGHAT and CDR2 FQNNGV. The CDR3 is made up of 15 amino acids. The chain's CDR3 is CASSLDLARVYEQYF.

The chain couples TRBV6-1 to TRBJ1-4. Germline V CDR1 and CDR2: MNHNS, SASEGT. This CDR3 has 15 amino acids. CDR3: CASSPQPATNEKLFF.

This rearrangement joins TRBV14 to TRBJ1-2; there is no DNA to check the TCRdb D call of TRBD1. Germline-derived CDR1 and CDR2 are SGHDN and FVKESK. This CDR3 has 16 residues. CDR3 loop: CASSQGVPDSYYGYTF. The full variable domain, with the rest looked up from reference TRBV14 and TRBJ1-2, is EAGVTQFPSHSVIEKGQTVTLRCDPISGHDNLYWYRRVMGKEIKFLLHFVKESKQDESGMPNNRFLAERTGGTYSTLKVQPAELEDSGVYFCASSQGVPDSYYGYTFGSGTRLTVV.

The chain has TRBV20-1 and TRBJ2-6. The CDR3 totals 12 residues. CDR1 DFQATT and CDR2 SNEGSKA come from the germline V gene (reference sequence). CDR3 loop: CSASSGANVLTF.

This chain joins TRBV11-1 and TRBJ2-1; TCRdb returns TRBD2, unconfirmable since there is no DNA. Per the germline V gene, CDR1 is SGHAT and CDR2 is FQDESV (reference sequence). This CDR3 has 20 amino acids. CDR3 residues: CASSLLRGIDESGGYNEQFF.

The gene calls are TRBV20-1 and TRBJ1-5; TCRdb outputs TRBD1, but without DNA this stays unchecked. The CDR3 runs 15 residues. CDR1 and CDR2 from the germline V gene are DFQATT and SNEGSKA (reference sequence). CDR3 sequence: CSASYQGAVHQPQHF.

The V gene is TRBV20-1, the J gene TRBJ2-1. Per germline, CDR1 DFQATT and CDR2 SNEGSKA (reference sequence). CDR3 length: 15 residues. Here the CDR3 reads CSASNRKRSYNEQFF.

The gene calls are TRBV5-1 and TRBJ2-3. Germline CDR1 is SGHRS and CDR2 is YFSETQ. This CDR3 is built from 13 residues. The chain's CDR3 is CASSLTPTDTQYF.

CDR3 in amino acids: CATSVNTDTQYF. The genes are TRBV28 and TRBJ2-3. The CDR3 consists of 12 residues. Germline V gene sequence: CDR1 MDHEN, CDR2 SYDVKM. The whole variable domain, remainder taken from reference TRBV28 and TRBJ2-3, is DVKVTQSSRYLVKRTGEKVFLECVQDMDHENMFWYRQDPGLGLRLIYFSYDVKMKEKGDIPEGYSVSREKKERFSLILESASTNQTSMYLCATSVNTDTQYFGPGTRLTVL.

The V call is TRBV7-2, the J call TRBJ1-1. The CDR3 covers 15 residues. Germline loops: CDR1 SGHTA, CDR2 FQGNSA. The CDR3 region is CASSLDPLLNTEAFF. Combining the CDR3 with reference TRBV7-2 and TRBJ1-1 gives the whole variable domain GAGVSQSPSNKVTEKGKDVELRCDPISGHTALYWYRQSLGQGLEFLIYFQGNSAPDKSGLPSDRFSAERTGGSVSTLTIQRTQQEDSAVYLCASSLDPLLNTEAFFGQGTRLTVV.

CDR3 loop: CASSNTGTGDETQYF. The chain links TRBV4-1 to TRBJ2-5; the D call of TRBD1 rests on TCRdb alone, since no DNA is present to check it. CDR1 is MGHRA, CDR2 YSYEKL, per germline. The CDR3 spans 15 residues.

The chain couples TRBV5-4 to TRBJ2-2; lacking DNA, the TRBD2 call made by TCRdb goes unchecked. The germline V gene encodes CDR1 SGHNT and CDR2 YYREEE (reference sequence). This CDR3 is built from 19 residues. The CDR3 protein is CASSLTGRGGPANTGELFF.

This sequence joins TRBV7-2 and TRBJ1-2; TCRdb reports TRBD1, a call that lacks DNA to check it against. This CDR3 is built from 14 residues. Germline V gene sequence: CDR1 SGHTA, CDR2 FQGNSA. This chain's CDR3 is CASTSRVQDYGYTF.

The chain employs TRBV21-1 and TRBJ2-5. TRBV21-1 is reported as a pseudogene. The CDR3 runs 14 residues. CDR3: CASSLAGCEETQYF.

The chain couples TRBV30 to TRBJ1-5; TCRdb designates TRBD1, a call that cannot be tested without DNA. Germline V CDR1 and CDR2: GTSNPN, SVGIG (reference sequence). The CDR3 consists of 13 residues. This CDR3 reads CAWSVEGMQPQHF.

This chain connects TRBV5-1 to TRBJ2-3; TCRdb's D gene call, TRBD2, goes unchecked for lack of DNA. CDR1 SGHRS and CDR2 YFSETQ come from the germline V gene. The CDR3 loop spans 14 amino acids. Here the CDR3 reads CASSLTSDTDTQYF.

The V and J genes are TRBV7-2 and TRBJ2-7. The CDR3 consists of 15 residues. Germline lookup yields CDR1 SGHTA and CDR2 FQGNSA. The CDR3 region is CASSLAIGSVYEQYF.

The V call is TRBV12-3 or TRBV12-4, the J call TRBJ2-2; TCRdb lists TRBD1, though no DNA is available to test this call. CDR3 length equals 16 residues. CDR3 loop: CASSFDRAANTGELFF.

CDR3 in amino acids: CASSSVGGRGSEQFF. The V and J genes are TRBV7-3 and TRBJ2-1; TCRdb returns TRBD2, unconfirmable since there is no DNA. The CDR3 contains 15 residues. The germline V gene has CDR1 SGHTA and CDR2 FQGTGA.

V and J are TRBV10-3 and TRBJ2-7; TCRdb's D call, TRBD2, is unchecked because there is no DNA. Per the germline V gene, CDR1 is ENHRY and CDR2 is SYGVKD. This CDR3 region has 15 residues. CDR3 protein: CAISESPAGAYEQYF.